This T cell receptor beta chain was sequenced for a study of a mutant IDH1 vaccine in newly diagnosed glioma. Germline V lookup: CDR1 LNHNV, CDR2 YYDKDF (reference sequence). The ends lost 2 bases at V and 1 base at J; junction bases unmatched: 15. The CDR3 contains 19 residues. As for time point: baseline, week 1 (first vaccination visit). Sample treatment: pre-vaccination baseline after standard-of-care therapy. Clones were read by immunoSEQ multiplex PCR, and TCRdb kept only the in-frame ones, dropping some. The table lists about 50,000 clones, 86% of them singletons. The chain links TRBV15 to TRBJ2-3, with 7 positions matching TRBD2. Sequenced here: PBMCs, sampled from a glioma patient treated with radiotherapy, temozolomide or both. The receptor was derived from a man aged 35-49 years with glioma. This CDR3 is CATSRHPLRAGPRTDTQYF. CDR3 DNA sequence: TGTGCCACCAGCAGACACCCCCTCCGAGCGGGACCCCGCACAGATACGCAGTATTTT.